One sample yielded the 3 T cell receptor beta chains listed below, sequenced in a study of blood T cells in healthy people across ages. It was with a sample-barcoded 5' primer and a J-beta primer mix that a second PCR of roughly 7 to 12 cycles was run. TCRdb re-called the 5' RACE reads with MiXCR, one entry per CDR3 protein. Among some 710,000 distinct CDR3 sequences, about 42% were seen once, and the ten largest hold 15% to 20%. The sequencing sample was made of blood. Receptor source: an elderly man in good health.

This clonotype showed up just a few times. The genes are TRBV19 and TRBJ2-2; D is perhaps TRBD2 (5 bases). The CDR3 has 16 residues. V was pared by 4 bases and J by 6 bases, with 18 bases between. Germline V lookup: CDR1 LNHDA, CDR2 SQIVND (reference sequence). The CDR3 here is CASSSFGRWGAGELFF. The CDR3 DNA reads TGTGCCAGTAGTAGTTTTGGGAGATGGGGTGCCGGGGAGCTGTTTTTT.

The count of this clonotype is one. A single base separates this from a much larger clone, so it may be a read error. The chain combines TRBV28 with TRBJ2-4; maybe TRBD2 (6 bases). The CDR3 has 11 residues. The germline gives CDR1 MDHEN, CDR2 SYDVKM. Trimming took 4 bases from V and 13 from J, leaving 11 bases between them. The chain's CDR3 is CASSSRLEQYF. Written as DNA, the CDR3 is TGTGCCAGCAGTTCAAGACTAGAGCAGTACTTC.

The chain is built from TRBV29-1 and TRBJ2-1; 8 nucleotides agree with TRBD2. This CDR3 has 13 amino acids. The V gene end was trimmed by 5 bases and the J gene end by 6 bases; junction bases not matched to a gene: 6. In germline, CDR1 is SQVTM, CDR2 ANQGSEA. CDR3: CSVFSSGFNEQFF. CDR3 DNA: TGCAGCGTTTTTTCTAGCGGGTTCAATGAGCAGTTCTTC.